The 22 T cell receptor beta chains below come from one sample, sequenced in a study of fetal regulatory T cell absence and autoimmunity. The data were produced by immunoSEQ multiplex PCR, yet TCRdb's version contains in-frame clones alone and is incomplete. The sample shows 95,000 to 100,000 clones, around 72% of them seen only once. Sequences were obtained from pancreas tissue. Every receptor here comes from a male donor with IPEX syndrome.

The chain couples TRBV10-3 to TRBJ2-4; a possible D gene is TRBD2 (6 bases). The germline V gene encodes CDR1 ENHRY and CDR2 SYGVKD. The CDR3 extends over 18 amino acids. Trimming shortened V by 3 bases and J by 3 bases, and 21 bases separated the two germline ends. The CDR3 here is CAISDPVPGVGGKNIQYF. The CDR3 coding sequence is TGTGCCATCAGTGACCCCGTACCGGGTGTGGGGGGCAAAAACATTCAGTACTTC.

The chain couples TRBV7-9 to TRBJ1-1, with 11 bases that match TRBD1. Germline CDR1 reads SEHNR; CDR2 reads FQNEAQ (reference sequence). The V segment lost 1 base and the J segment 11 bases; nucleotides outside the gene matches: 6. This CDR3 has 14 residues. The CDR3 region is CASSLERGQGAAFF. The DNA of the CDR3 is TGTGCCAGCAGCTTAGAGAGAGGACAGGGGGCTGCTTTCTTT.

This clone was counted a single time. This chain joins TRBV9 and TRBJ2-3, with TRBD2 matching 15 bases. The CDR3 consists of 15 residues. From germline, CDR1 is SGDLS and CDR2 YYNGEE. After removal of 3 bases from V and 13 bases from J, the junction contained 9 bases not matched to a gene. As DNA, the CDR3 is TGTGCCAGCAGCGCCTGGACTAGCGGGGGGGCAGTGAAGTATTTT. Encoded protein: CASSAWTSGGAVKYF.

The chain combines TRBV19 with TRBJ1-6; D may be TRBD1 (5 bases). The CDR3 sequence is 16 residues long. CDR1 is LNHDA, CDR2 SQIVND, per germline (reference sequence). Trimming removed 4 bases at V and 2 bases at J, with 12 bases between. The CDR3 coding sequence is TGTGCCAGTAGTAGCAAGGGGAAGACCTATAATTCACCCCTCCACTTT. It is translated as CASSSKGKTYNSPLHF.

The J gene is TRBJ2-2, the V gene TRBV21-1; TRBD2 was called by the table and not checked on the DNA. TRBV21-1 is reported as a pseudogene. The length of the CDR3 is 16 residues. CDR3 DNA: TGTGCCAGCAGCCCCTGCGGGAGGGTTGGCACCGGGGAGCTGTTTTTT. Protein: CASSPCGRVGTGELFF.

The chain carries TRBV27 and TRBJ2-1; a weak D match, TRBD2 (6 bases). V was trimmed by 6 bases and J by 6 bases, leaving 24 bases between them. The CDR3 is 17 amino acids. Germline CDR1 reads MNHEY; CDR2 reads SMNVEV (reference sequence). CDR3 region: CASRVQAEEGMGNEQFF. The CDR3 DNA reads TGTGCCAGCAGAGTTCAGGCCGAGGAGGGTATGGGCAATGAGCAGTTCTTC.

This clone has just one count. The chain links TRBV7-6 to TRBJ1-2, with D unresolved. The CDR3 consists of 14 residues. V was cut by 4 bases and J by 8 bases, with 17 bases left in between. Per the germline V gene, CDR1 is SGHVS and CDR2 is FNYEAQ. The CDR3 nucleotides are TGTGCCAGCAGCTCGAACCCTCGTATTAGAGGCTACACCTTC. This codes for CASSSNPRIRGYTF.

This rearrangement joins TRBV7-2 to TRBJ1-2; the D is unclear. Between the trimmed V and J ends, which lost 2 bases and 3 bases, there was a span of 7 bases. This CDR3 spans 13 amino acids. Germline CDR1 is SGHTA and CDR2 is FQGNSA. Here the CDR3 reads CASSLSTYYGYTF. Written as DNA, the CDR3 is TGTGCCAGCAGCTTAAGTACTTACTATGGCTACACCTTC.

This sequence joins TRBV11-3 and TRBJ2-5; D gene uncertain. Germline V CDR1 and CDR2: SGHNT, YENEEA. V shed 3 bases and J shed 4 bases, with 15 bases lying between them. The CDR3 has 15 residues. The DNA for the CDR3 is TGTGCCAGCAGCTTCCTTTCTAGGATCCGAGAGACCCAGTACTTC. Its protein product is CASSFLSRIRETQYF. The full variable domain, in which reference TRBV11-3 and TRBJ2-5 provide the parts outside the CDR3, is EAGVVQSPRYKIIEKKQPVAFWCNPISGHNTLYWYLQNLGQGPELLIRYENEEAVDDSQLPKDRFSAERLKGVDSTLKIQPAELGDSAVYLCASSFLSRIRETQYFGPGTRLLVL.

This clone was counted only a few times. The CDR3: CASSRRDRLNTEAFF. CDR3 nucleotide sequence: TGTGCCAGCAGCCGACGGGACCGTTTGAACACTGAAGCTTTCTTT. The J gene is TRBJ1-1, the V gene TRBV7-9, with D perhaps matching TRBD1 (5 bases). This CDR3 comprises 15 residues. In germline, CDR1 is SEHNR, CDR2 FQNEAQ (reference sequence). V lost 5 bases to trimming and J lost 0 bases, with 13 bases between them.

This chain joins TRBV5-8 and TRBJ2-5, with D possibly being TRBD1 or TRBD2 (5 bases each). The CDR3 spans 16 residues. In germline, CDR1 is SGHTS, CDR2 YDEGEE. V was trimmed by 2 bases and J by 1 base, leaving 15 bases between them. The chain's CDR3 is CASSLRGRGAQETQYF. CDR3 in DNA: TGTGCCAGCAGCTTACGCGGGCGAGGGGCCCAAGAGACCCAGTACTTC.

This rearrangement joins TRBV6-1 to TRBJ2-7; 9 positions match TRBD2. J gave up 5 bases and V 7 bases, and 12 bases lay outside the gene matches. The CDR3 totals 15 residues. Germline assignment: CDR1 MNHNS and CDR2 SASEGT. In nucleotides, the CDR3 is TGTGCCAGCACGGAGGGGACTAGCAGGCTCCACGAGCAGTACTTC. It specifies CASTEGTSRLHEQYF.

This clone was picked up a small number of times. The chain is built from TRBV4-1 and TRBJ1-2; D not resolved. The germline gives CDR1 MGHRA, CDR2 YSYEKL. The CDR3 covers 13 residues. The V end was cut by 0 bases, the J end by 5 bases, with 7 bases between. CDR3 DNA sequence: TGCGCCAGCAGCCAAGATCTACGGTATGGCTACACCTTC. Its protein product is CASSQDLRYGYTF.

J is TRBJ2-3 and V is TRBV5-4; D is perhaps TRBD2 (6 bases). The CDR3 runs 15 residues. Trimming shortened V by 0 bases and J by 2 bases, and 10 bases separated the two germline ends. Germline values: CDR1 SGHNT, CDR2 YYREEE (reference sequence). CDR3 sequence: CASSLVTSPTDTQYF. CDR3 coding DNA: TGTGCCAGCAGCTTGGTGACTAGTCCCACAGATACGCAGTATTTT.

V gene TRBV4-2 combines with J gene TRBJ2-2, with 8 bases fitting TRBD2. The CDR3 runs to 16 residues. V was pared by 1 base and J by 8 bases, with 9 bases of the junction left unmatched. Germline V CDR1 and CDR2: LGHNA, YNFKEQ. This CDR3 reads CASSQASGSYYGELFF. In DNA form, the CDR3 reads TGTGCCAGCAGCCAAGCTAGCGGGTCCTACTATGGGGAGCTGTTTTTT.

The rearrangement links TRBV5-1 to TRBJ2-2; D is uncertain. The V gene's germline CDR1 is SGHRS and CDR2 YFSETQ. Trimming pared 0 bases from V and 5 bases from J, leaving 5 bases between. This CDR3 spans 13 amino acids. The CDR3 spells CASSLGFTGELFF. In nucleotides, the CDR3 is TGCGCCAGCAGCTTGGGTTTTACCGGGGAGCTGTTTTTT.

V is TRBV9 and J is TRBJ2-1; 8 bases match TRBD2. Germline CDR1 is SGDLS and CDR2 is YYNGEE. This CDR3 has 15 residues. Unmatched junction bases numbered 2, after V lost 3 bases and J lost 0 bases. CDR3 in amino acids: CASSAGTSSYNEQFF. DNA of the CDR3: TGTGCCAGCAGCGCAGGGACTAGCTCCTACAATGAGCAGTTCTTC. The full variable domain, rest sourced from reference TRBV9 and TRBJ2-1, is DSGVTQTPKHLITATGQRVTLRCSPRSGDLSVYWYQQSLDQGLQFLIQYYNGEERAKGNILERFSAQQFPDLHSELNLSSLELGDSALYFCASSAGTSSYNEQFFGPGTRLTVL.

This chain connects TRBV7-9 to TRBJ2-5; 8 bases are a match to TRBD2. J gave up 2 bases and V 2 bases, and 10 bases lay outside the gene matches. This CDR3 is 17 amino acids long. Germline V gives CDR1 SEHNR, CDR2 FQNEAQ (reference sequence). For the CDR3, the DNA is TGTGCCAGCAGCTTACGGGCCCTAGCGGGTCCTCAAGAGACCCAGTACTTC. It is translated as CASSLRALAGPQETQYF.

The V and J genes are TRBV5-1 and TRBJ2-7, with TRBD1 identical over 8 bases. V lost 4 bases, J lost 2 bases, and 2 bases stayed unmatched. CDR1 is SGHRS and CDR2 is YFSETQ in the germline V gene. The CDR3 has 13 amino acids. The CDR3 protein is CASSRTGTYEQYF. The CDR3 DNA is TGCGCCAGCAGCCGGACAGGGACCTACGAGCAGTACTTC.

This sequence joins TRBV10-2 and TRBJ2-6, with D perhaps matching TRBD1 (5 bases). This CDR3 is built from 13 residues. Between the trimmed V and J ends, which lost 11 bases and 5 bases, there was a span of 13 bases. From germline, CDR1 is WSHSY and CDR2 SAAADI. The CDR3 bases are TGCGCCGCCAGACCGGACAGGGCCAACGTCCTGACTTTC. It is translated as CAARPDRANVLTF.

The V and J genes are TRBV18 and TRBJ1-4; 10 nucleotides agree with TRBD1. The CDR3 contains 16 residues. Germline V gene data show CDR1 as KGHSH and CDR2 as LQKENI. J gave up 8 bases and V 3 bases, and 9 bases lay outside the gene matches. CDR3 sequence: CASSPRSGTGAEKLFF. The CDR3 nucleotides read TGTGCCAGCTCACCTCGGTCGGGGACAGGGGCGGAAAAACTGTTTTTT.

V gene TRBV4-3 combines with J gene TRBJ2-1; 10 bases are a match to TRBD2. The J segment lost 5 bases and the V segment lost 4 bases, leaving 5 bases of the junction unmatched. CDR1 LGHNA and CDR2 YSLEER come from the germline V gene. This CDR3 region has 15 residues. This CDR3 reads CASSRGLAVNNEQFF. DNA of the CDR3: TGCGCCAGCAGCCGAGGACTAGCGGTAAACAATGAGCAGTTCTTC.